This TCR beta chain was identified during a study of cytomegalovirus exposure and HLA in healthy donors. Losses at the gene ends were 2 bases for V and 0 bases for J; bases not matched to a gene: 5. The CDR3 sequence is 15 residues long. Germline V gene lookup returns CDR1 SQVTM and CDR2 ANQGSEA. This PCR relied on a set of 60 Vbeta primers and 13 Jbeta primers. Assay used: immunoSEQ multiplex PCR; TCRdb lists only in-frame clones, some missing. The sample yields a few hundred thousand clones, roughly 79% seen once. This clonotype was sampled from a woman between 40 and 50 years old in good health and CMV-seronegative. The chain carries TRBV29-1 and TRBJ2-3; 7 nucleotides match TRBD2. Sequenced material: PBMCs. Here the CDR3 reads CSVELPGGSTDTQYF. CDR3 DNA sequence: TGCAGCGTTGAACTCCCGGGGGGAAGCACAGATACGCAGTATTTT.